This T cell receptor (beta chain) was profiled in a study of regulatory T cells in long-lasting Graves disease. General study points: Persistent Graves' patients showed reduced TCR diversity versus newly diagnosed patients. Among samples with persistent disease, TRBV28, TRBJ1-2 and TRBJ2-5 were favored. Rather than thyroid tissue, only peripheral blood underwent study.

Regarding time point: persistent/refractory GD, antithyroid drugs over 5 years with positive TRAb. The TCR library was prepared using RNA isolated from PBMCs. From an endocrinology department in Xi'an, China, came the patients. Assembly of TCR beta libraries relied on iRepertoire HTBI primers together with Arm-PCR of CDR3 regions. TCRdb called the multiplex PCR reads again in MiXCR, with one record for every CDR3 protein. Of 600,000 to 800,000 distinct CDR3 sequences in the sample, around 32% were seen once. Per the germline V gene, CDR1 is MNHNS and CDR2 is SASEGT. V was shortened by 5 bases and J by 4 bases, with 2 bases between the two germline ends. This CDR3 has 11 amino acids. This clonotype was seen repeatedly, ten times or more. What it binds is not known.

The sample consisted of peripheral blood mononuclear cells (PBMCs), taken when the disease was refractory, from a patient treated with antithyroid drugs. The chain has TRBV6-1 and TRBJ1-4; D gene uncertain. The TCR sequence derives from a female donor with Graves disease. CDR3 sequence reads: CASSINEKLFF. CDR3 coding DNA: TGTGCCAGCAGTATTAATGAAAAACTGTTTTTT.